This T cell receptor (beta chain) was recovered during a study of cytomegalovirus exposure and HLA in healthy donors. The junction had 7 bases not matched to a gene; V was cut back by 7 bases and J by 5 bases. In germline, CDR1 is SQVTM, CDR2 ANQGSEA. This CDR3 comprises 12 residues. This clone was seen a handful of times. The PCR ran on 60 Vbeta and 13 Jbeta primers. Generated by immunoSEQ multiplex PCR, the TCRdb table keeps only in-frame clones and is missing some. The table has roughly 130,000 clones, roughly 76% seen once. This receptor was identified in a woman aged 40 to 50 in good health and CMV-seronegative. The sample consisted of PBMCs. The chain carries TRBV29-1 and TRBJ1-1; TRBD1 matches 7 bases. DNA of the CDR3: TGCAGCGCCAGACAGGGAAGGACTGAAGCTTTCTTT. Encoded protein: CSARQGRTEAFF.